This TCR beta chain was profiled in a study of T cells expressing NK-cell markers. At the level of the study: Source material for TCR beta repertoires consisted of sorted CD3+CD56+NKG2C+, CD3+CD56+NKG2C- and CD3+CD56-NKG2C+ T cells. Eight donors were sequenced, seven testing HCMV-seropositive and one testing seronegative.

TCRdb re-called the 5' RACE reads; one entry per CDR3 protein, DNA not given. This listing includes about 260,000 distinct CDR3 sequences. Germline CDR1 reads SGHDT; CDR2 reads YYEEEE. CDR3 size: 16 residues. The receptor was isolated from a woman aged 18 to 75 in good health. The chain combines TRBV5-6 with TRBJ2-3; TCRdb proposes TRBD2, but this gene call is untestable without DNA. Sequencing was performed on blood T cells: a sorted CD56 or NKG2C T cell subset, CD4+ or CD8+ T cells, or bulk PBMC T cells (not recorded which). CDR3 sequence reads: CASREAGNLIADTQYF. The full variable domain, in which reference TRBV5-6 and TRBJ2-3 provide the parts outside the CDR3, is DAGVTQSPTHLIKTRGQQVTLRCSPKSGHDTVSWYQQALGQGPQFIFQYYEEEERQRGNFPDRFSGHQFPNYSSELNVNALLLGDSALYLCASREAGNLIADTQYFGPGTRLTVL.